Below, one T cell receptor (beta chain) is given with its context. The antigen it recognizes is unknown. Within one base of it there is no much larger clone, and no base qualities were kept. The cohort was made up of approximately 670 healthy bone marrow donors. At the time of sampling, every cohort member was nominally healthy, though immune exposures that went unrecorded were likely present. The donor was CMV seropositive and was included in the group of 250 to 300 seropositive cohort members. Every donor gave a peripheral blood sample, and the peripheral blood mononuclear cells from that sample were used for TCR beta sequencing. Genomic DNA was extracted from the blood cell samples with the Qiagen DNeasy Blood Extraction Kit. These data come from a study of cytomegalovirus exposure and HLA in healthy donors (dated by TCRdb to about 2017). Concerning the study at large: According to an earlier analysis of 587 of the donors, 150 million to 200 million T cells yielded 90 million to 130 million unique TCR beta sequences and 276 Gb of sequence data. Approximately 310 gigabases of sequencing data and 80 million or so unique TCR sequences were included in an early release covering roughly 600 HLA-typed donors. Of the 398 genotyped donors, around 81% fell in the genetic ancestry cluster associated with self-reported Caucasian donors. The aim of the study was to test whether cataloging public T cell receptors could identify signatures of past pathogen exposure. The T cell repertoires of 700 or so subjects were profiled by immunosequencing and related to cytomegalovirus serostatus. Along with the roughly 700-subject first cohort, a separate validation cohort of over a hundred different subjects was used. To predict cytomegalovirus infection status, the study brought together high-throughput TCR immunosequencing, statistical association of individual TCRs with disease status, and machine learning. In a later analysis, previously published TCR beta repertoires from 550 to 750 donors were re-analyzed and high-resolution HLA genotyping was added so that TCR occurrence patterns could be studied. The later analysis used no new phenotypic data to find candidate immune exposures, relying instead on TCR beta sequences and their occurrence across donors. An earlier analysis of some 500 of the donors used high-throughput TCR beta sequencing to judge whether each TCR beta V gene segment behaved as functional or pseudogenic. Donor age, sex, ethnicity and CMV serostatus were compiled alongside the repertoire data. A later genetic analysis used genome-wide SNP genotypes for about 65% of the 666 donors, treating that subset as a discovery cohort. Every repertoire in the discovery cohort had been generated on one and the same sequencing platform. HLA typing included class I and class II loci at four-digit resolution. The number of donors typed differed by locus, with roughly 629-640 for A, B, C, DRB1 and DQB1, 522 for DQA1, 606 for DPA1, and over 400 for DPB1. Roughly 5 DR-DQ haplotypes were handled as single units for association and clustering because linkage in the cohort was strong. Among a few hundred genotyped donors of the cohort, an average of roughly 240,000 unique TCR beta nucleotide sequences were sequenced per donor, roughly 20% of them non-productive. Broad study findings and their caveats: A further reported finding was that TCR beta sequences accurately predicted the HLA-A and HLA-B alleles for most subjects in the first cohort. CMV serostatus was the only immune exposure information available for the cohort. In vitro tests confirmed that a few of the cytomegalovirus-associated TCR beta chains recognize cytomegalovirus antigens. The classifier was reported to diagnose cytomegalovirus status with high specificity and sensitivity in both the original and validation cohorts. According to a later analysis, parvovirus B19, influenza, CMV and Epstein-Barr virus appeared linked to several top co-occurrence clusters. In a later analysis, most CMV-associated TCR beta chains were found to appear HLA-restricted, with HLA associations seemingly driven largely by CMV exposure. In a later analysis, 16,951 TCR beta sequences were associated with specific HLA alleles at a false discovery rate of 0.05. The earlier analysis of 587 of the donors excluded around 17 rarely observed V segments, including chromosome 9 orphons, because counts were too low. Broadly in line with IMGT annotations, most TCR beta V segments showed up in productive rearrangements about 87% or about 30% of the time in an earlier analysis of 450 to 600 of the donors. When HLA alleles, especially DR and DQ, strongly co-occurred, attributing TCR associations to individual alleles was difficult. A group of highly shared sequence variants was considered likely to be a technical artifact of the sequencing pipeline. Roughly uniform sequencing depth across donors was assumed in presence/absence analyses, although this assumption may not hold. Most TCR sequences were observed very rarely across donors, whereas some public TCRs were present in many individuals. In a later genetic analysis, a missense DCLRE1C variant was associated with V-gene and J-gene trimming of TCR beta chains, and the association was replicated in an independent cohort. Correlated functional status among segregating V segments might reflect linkage disequilibrium, but an unknown experimental factor could not be ruled out. According to a later analysis, TCR association rates differed among HLA loci, with DRB1 alleles showing the most associated TCRs and HLA-C alleles showing the fewest. A later analysis found that HLA-associated TCR beta chains were more clonally expanded and had lower generation probabilities than equally common non-associated chains. In a later genetic analysis, fewer N-insertions in productive TCRs were reported among donors in an Asian-associated ancestry cluster than the roughly 700-donor mean. The authors suggested that the approach could potentially be extended to other disease states and immunological phenotypes. HLA typing was unavailable for some donors at each locus, so association tests used only the typed subset. In the study, around 150 TCR beta chains were listed as associated with cytomegalovirus. This cohort had only TCR beta chains sequenced, and the lack of alpha or paired-chain data limited which features could be detected.

The method behind the library was the immunoSEQ multiplex PCR assay. For the multiplex PCR, a mixture combining 60 forward primers for TCR Vbeta segments and 13 reverse primers for TCR Jbeta segments was used. A multiplex PCR assay on genomic DNA amplified the CDR3 region of rearranged TCR beta genes. On the Illumina HiSeq System, the amplified TCR beta libraries were sequenced as 87-base-pair reads. The source study handled its data this way. A later analysis tallied around 82 million unique TCR beta chains across the 666 repertoires, and some 10 million of those chains were shared by two or more donors. A nearest-neighbor algorithm error-corrected the raw reads and collapsed the reads into unique sequences, merging closely related sequences to remove PCR and sequencing errors. To assign V, D and J gene segments, CDR3 sequences were aligned to IMGT reference sequences. For a sequence to be retained, a match of at least six nucleotides was required to both a V gene segment and a J gene segment. A rearrangement was called productive if the CDR3 had no stop codons and remained in frame with V and J, and every other rearrangement was called non-productive. Following IMGT convention, CDR3 was defined as the stretch from the second conserved V-encoded cysteine up to the conserved J-encoded phenylalanine. The earlier analysis of more than 450 of the donors excluded sequences that lacked an unambiguous match to a single V gene segment. An earlier analysis of fewer than 750 of the donors classified V segments as functional when productive rearrangements were above 56.7% and as segregating when the standard deviation between donors was above 5%. A statistical classification framework was built to diagnose cytomegalovirus status from the catalog of TCR beta chain sequences. In a later analysis, V and J genes were assigned by comparing TCR nucleotide sequences against IMGT/GENE-DB human TR gene sequences. In a later analysis, CDR3 sequences and most-parsimonious VDJ recombination scenarios were assigned using the TCRdist pipeline. A later analysis defined each TCR beta chain by its CDR3 amino acid sequence plus V-gene family, and excluded reads lacking a unique V-gene family. As a way to deal with suspected cross-contamination and a sequencing artifact, a later analysis dropped hundreds of nucleotide sequences that were highly shared and had low generation probability. In a later analysis, a clonal expansion index was calculated for each public chain from normalized within-repertoire ranks of inferred template counts. In a later analysis, generation probabilities were computed with a VDJ recombination model fitted to out-of-frame rearrangements, and the resulting probabilities were checked against IGoR. A later analysis scored TCR-TCR, TCR-HLA and TCR-CMV co-occurrence with hypergeometric tests, applying a repertoire-size bias correction to TCR pairs. To estimate false discovery rates, a later analysis permuted the HLA or CMV assignments 20 times. A later analysis grouped co-occurring TCRs with DBSCAN, adding TCRdist sequence similarity when clustering within HLA-allele-positive subsets. For co-occurrence clustering, repertoires with fewer than 30,000 or more than 120,000 public chains were excluded, along with 5 or 6 repertoires with anomalous nucleotide sharing. This immuneACCESS table, as held by TCRdb, lists in-frame sequences with V and J called but not all clones. Of the missing ones, under half trace to an unresolved V gene in checked studies; the others have no known cause. V, J and clone size were drawn from that table, and D and trimming were deduced from the DNA. The table for this sample lists about 180,000 clones; 75% to 85% of them were counted only once. The ten largest clones take up 6.5% to 8.5% of the sample.

The sample was PBMCs. The sequence was collected from a man younger than 40 in good health and CMV-seropositive.

The CDR3 here reads CASSPERQGWETQYF. The DNA reads TGTGCCAGCTCACCTGAGAGACAGGGGTGGGAGACCCAGTACTTC. The receptor chain draws on TRBV18 and TRBJ2-5, and 8 junctional nucleotides match TRBD1. CDR1 and CDR2 were assigned from the germline V gene as KGHSH and LQKENI. V lost 3 bases and J lost 5 bases, and the count of bases not matched to a germline gene is 8. Including cysteine and phenylalanine, the CDR3 has 15 amino acids. Left in the record is the CDR3 DNA by itself, 45 bases read in frame from the first base.